Listed here are 22 T cell receptor beta chains from one sample, sequenced in a study of blood T cell repertoires in COVID-19. Repertoires were generated with immunoSEQ multiplex PCR, while TCRdb's copy carries only in-frame clones and drops some. The sample lists roughly 200,000 clones, 84% seen once, with about 4.5% in the top ten. The sample taken for sequencing was peripheral blood. The receptors shown here come from a man aged 50 to 60 with active or convalescent COVID-19.

CDR3 protein: CASSYRVRTEAFF. The DNA of the CDR3 is TGTGCCAGCAGCTACAGGGTTCGCACTGAAGCTTTCTTT. The chain links TRBV7-8 to TRBJ1-1; perhaps TRBD1 as D (6 bases). This CDR3 spans 13 amino acids. Deletions cut 4 bases from V and 4 bases from J, with 10 bases between. CDR1 is SGHVS, CDR2 FQNEAQ, per germline.

There are many counts of this clone. V is TRBV10-2 and J is TRBJ2-7; D perhaps matches TRBD2 (5 bases). Germline assignment: CDR1 WSHSY and CDR2 SAAADI. The CDR3 is 10 residues long. V gave up 6 bases and J gave up 7 bases, with 7 bases separating them. CDR3 coding DNA: TGCGCCAGCAGCTCGGGGGAGCAGTACTTC. Its translation is CASSSGEQYF.

This chain connects TRBV20-1 to TRBJ1-5; no firm D call. This CDR3 has 12 amino acids. V lost 3 bases and J 4 bases, leaving 7 bases between the germline ends. Germline assignment: CDR1 DFQATT and CDR2 SNEGSKA (reference sequence). The DNA of the CDR3 is TGCAGTGCTAGTCGGGTGAATCAGCCCCAGCATTTT. It translates to CSASRVNQPQHF.

The CDR3 nucleotides read TGTGCCAGTAGTATAGTTAGCGGGGCTTTAAGTTCCGGGGAGCTGTTTTTT. Amino acids: CASSIVSGALSSGELFF. This chain connects TRBV19 to TRBJ2-2, with 8 bases matching TRBD2. Germline values: CDR1 LNHDA, CDR2 SQIVND (reference sequence). Losses at the gene ends were 1 base for V and 6 bases for J; bases not matched to a gene: 10. The CDR3 sequence is 17 residues long.

The CDR3: CASSFRQGGTEAFF. DNA for the CDR3: TGCGCCAGCAGCTTCCGACAGGGTGGGACTGAAGCTTTCTTT. The rearrangement links TRBV5-1 to TRBJ1-1; 7 bases line up with TRBD1. Trimming cost V 2 bases and J 5 bases; bases outside gene matches: 6. The length of the CDR3 is 14 residues. The germline V gene has CDR1 SGHRS and CDR2 YFSETQ.

The chain employs TRBV6-5 and TRBJ1-2; no firm D call. Germline CDR1 reads MNHEY; CDR2 reads SVGAGI. Deletions cut 6 bases from V and 7 bases from J, with 12 bases between. The CDR3 is 12 amino acids. The CDR3 sequence: CASRLLLFGYTF. For the CDR3, the DNA is TGTGCCAGCAGACTGCTTTTGTTTGGCTACACCTTC.

This sequence joins TRBV19 and TRBJ2-2; no definite D call. With 2 bases removed from V and 7 bases from J, the gap between germline ends came to 17 bases. This CDR3 has 16 amino acids. From germline, CDR1 is LNHDA and CDR2 SQIVND (reference sequence). CDR3 sequence: CASSIIGGQANGELFF. The CDR3 DNA is TGTGCCAGTAGTATAATCGGTGGCCAGGCGAACGGGGAGCTGTTTTTT. Based on the CDR3 plus reference TRBV19 and TRBJ2-2, the full variable domain is DGGITQSPKYLFRKEGQNVTLSCEQNLNHDAMYWYRQDPGQGLRLIYYSQIVNDFQKGDIAEGYSVSREKKESFPLTVTSAQKNPTAFYLCASSIIGGQANGELFFGEGSRLTVL.

The V gene is TRBV10-3, the J gene TRBJ2-7; no definite D call. Germline assignment: CDR1 ENHRY and CDR2 SYGVKD. This CDR3 has 11 amino acids. The V end lost 3 bases, the J end lost 5 bases, and 5 bases lay between the germline ends. The CDR3 coding sequence is TGTGCCATCAGTGATTCAAACGAGCAGTACTTC. It yields the protein CAISDSNEQYF.

This rearrangement joins TRBV6-5 to TRBJ1-2, with 8 bases that match TRBD1. Germline loops: CDR1 MNHEY, CDR2 SVGAGI. With V trimmed by 5 bases and J by 6 bases, 8 bases remained unmatched. This CDR3 spans 14 amino acids. The CDR3 region is CASSILRGPDGYTF. Here the CDR3 DNA reads TGTGCCAGCAGTATCCTCAGGGGGCCAGATGGCTACACCTTC.

The chain uses TRBV5-4 and TRBJ1-2; D is undetermined. V lost 4 bases and J lost 4, with 17 bases in between. Per germline, CDR1 SGHNT and CDR2 YYREEE (reference sequence). CDR3 size: 15 residues. In DNA form, the CDR3 reads TGTGCCAGCAGCCCCTCTGAGAGGGAGGTCTATGGCTACACCTTC. Protein product: CASSPSEREVYGYTF.

This chain uses TRBV5-1 with TRBJ2-7; D is possibly TRBD1 (6 bases). Germline V gives CDR1 SGHRS, CDR2 YFSETQ. V dropped 5 bases and J dropped 2 bases, with 17 bases sitting between them. The CDR3 totals 15 residues. The CDR3 bases are TGCGCCAGCAGAATTACCTGGGACATCACCTACGAGCAGTACTTC. Translating it yields CASRITWDITYEQYF.

This chain joins TRBV12-3 or TRBV12-4 and TRBJ1-1, with D maybe TRBD1 (5 bases). The CDR3 totals 12 residues. Trimming stripped 10 bases from V and 4 bases from J, with 13 bases between. CDR3 nucleotide sequence: TGTGCCACCACGCGGGGGGGCACTGAAGCTTTCTTT. Its translation: CATTRGGTEAFF.

This sequence joins TRBV5-1 and TRBJ1-6; D gene ambiguous. CDR3 length: 13 amino acids. V lost 3 bases and J 6 bases, leaving 7 bases between the germline ends. Germline assignment: CDR1 SGHRS and CDR2 YFSETQ. CDR3 loop: CASSSGFNSPLHF. DNA of the CDR3: TGCGCCAGCAGCTCGGGGTTTAATTCACCCCTCCACTTT.

About this clone itself: Different DNA sequences within this sample yield the same CDR3. The J gene is TRBJ1-5, the V gene TRBV2; D is uncertain. Trimming pared 4 bases from V and 4 bases from J, leaving 5 bases between. Germline lookup yields CDR1 SNHLY and CDR2 FYNNEI. This CDR3 region has 12 residues. CDR3: CASSGGNQPQHF. The CDR3 nucleotides read TGTGCCAGCAGTGGAGGGAATCAGCCCCAGCATTTT.

V usage is TRBV19 and J usage is TRBJ2-2, with 10 nucleotides matching TRBD2. CDR3 size: 18 residues. CDR1 LNHDA and CDR2 SQIVND come from the germline V gene (reference sequence). With V trimmed by 4 bases and J by 1 base, 9 bases remained unmatched. The CDR3 is CASSTIAGGDLNTGELFF. The DNA of the CDR3 is TGTGCCAGTAGTACCATAGCGGGGGGCGACCTGAACACCGGGGAGCTGTTTTTT.

The CDR3, as DNA: TGTGCCTGGGGTAGTGTCGAGAGGTCCTATAATTCACCCCTCCACTTT. It specifies CAWGSVERSYNSPLHF. The chain links TRBV30 to TRBJ1-6, with D uncertain. There are 16 residues in the CDR3. V lost 5 bases to trimming and J lost 1 base, with 15 bases between them. CDR1 GTSNPN and CDR2 SVGIG come from the germline V gene (reference sequence).

This clone appeared a few times. The chain links TRBV7-9 to TRBJ2-2; D gene uncertain. V dropped 7 bases and J dropped 5 bases, with 8 bases sitting between them. Looked up from germline, CDR1 is SEHNR and CDR2 is FQNEAQ (reference sequence). The CDR3 loop spans 12 amino acids. The CDR3 protein is CASTARTGELFF. Here the CDR3 DNA reads TGTGCCAGCACCGCGAGGACCGGGGAGCTGTTTTTT.

The chain employs TRBV30 and TRBJ1-5; 7 nucleotides align to TRBD1. CDR3 length: 15 residues. V lost 5 bases and J lost 0; bases outside the gene matches: 7. Germline assignment: CDR1 GTSNPN and CDR2 SVGIG (reference sequence). CDR3 coding DNA: TGTGCCTGGGCTACGGGACAGTTTAGCAATCAGCCCCAGCATTTT. Translation gives CAWATGQFSNQPQHF. Filled out from reference TRBV30 and TRBJ1-5, the complete variable domain reads SQTIHQWPATLVQPVGSPLSLECTVEGTSNPNLYWYRQAAGRGLQLLFYSVGIGQISSEVPQNLSASRPQDRQFILSSKKLLLSDSGFYLCAWATGQFSNQPQHFGDGTRLSIL.

The chain has TRBV7-2 and TRBJ2-1; D may be TRBD1 (5 bases). The V gene's germline CDR1 is SGHTA and CDR2 FQGNSA. There are 14 residues in the CDR3. Trimming left V 6 bases short and J 4 bases short, with 13 bases between. DNA for the CDR3: TGTGCCAGCAGTCGACGTGCAGGGTACAATGAGCAGTTCTTC. Amino acid sequence: CASSRRAGYNEQFF.

V is TRBV27 and J is TRBJ2-1; 9 bases are shared with TRBD2. The ends lost 4 bases at V and 5 bases at J; junction bases unmatched: 6. Germline loops: CDR1 MNHEY, CDR2 SMNVEV (reference sequence). The CDR3 totals 15 residues. In DNA form, the CDR3 reads TGTGCCAGCAGTTCATGGACTAGCGTCGACAATGAGCAGTTCTTC. Amino acids: CASSSWTSVDNEQFF.

In its sample, this clone was seen once. The J gene is TRBJ2-5, the V gene TRBV2; possible D gene TRBD2, 6 bases. Germline V gives CDR1 SNHLY, CDR2 FYNNEI. The CDR3 is made up of 14 amino acids. Trimming cost V 8 bases and J 4 bases, with 17 bases left between them. CDR3 protein: CASELRGGRETQYF. CDR3 coding DNA: TGTGCCAGCGAATTGCGGGGCGGGCGAGAGACCCAGTACTTC.

The chain is built from TRBV19 and TRBJ2-3, with D tentatively TRBD2 (5 bases). Germline V lookup: CDR1 LNHDA, CDR2 SQIVND (reference sequence). Trimming stripped 6 bases from V and 2 bases from J, with 15 bases between. The CDR3 length is 15 residues. DNA for the CDR3: TGTGCCAGTAGCCGCGGGCAGGCGCCCACAGATACGCAGTATTTT. Its protein is CASSRGQAPTDTQYF.